These 31 T cell receptor beta chains came from one sample sequenced in a study of T cells after yellow fever vaccination. One entry per CDR3 protein, called by TCRdb with MiXCR from the 5' RACE reads. Of under 150,000 distinct CDR3 sequences in the sample, more than 6% were seen once. The starting material was CD4+ T cells sorted from PBMCs, obtained 5 days after the yellow fever booster vaccination. These receptors originate from a young man who received the YFV17D yellow fever vaccine.

Many counts were recorded for this clonotype. This rearrangement joins TRBV5-1 to TRBJ2-7, with 8 bases identical to TRBD1. From germline, CDR1 is SGHRS and CDR2 YFSETQ. This CDR3 has 12 residues. J lost 5 bases, V lost 4 bases, and 2 bases had no gene match. CDR3 protein: CASSVTGDEQYF. In nucleotides, the CDR3 is TGCGCCAGCAGCGTGACAGGGGACGAGCAGTACTTC.

This chain connects TRBV11-2 to TRBJ2-5; D may be TRBD1 (5 bases). Germline CDR1 and CDR2: SGHAT and FQNNGV. CDR3 length: 14 residues. V was pared by 2 bases and J by 5 bases, with 12 bases between. The CDR3 DNA reads as TGTGCCAGCAGCTTATCGGCCAGGGTGGAGACCCAGTACTTC. Its translation: CASSLSARVETQYF.

This clonotype showed up many times. DNA of the CDR3: TGCAGCGTTGAACAAGATACGCAGTATTTT. Protein sequence: CSVEQDTQYF. The chain combines TRBV29-1 with TRBJ2-3, with unresolved D. The CDR3 runs to 10 residues. CDR1 is SQVTM, CDR2 ANQGSEA, per germline. V was clipped by 2 bases and J by 5 bases, with 2 bases between them.

This clonotype showed up many times. This rearrangement joins TRBV20-1 to TRBJ2-1, with D perhaps matching TRBD1 or TRBD2 (5 bases each). Between the trimmed V and J ends, which lost 4 bases and 6 bases, there was a span of 16 bases. The CDR3 covers 14 residues. CDR1 is DFQATT and CDR2 is SNEGSKA in the germline V gene (reference sequence). The DNA of the CDR3 is TGCAGTGCTACAAGTAGTGGGACGGGCAATGAGCAGTTCTTC. Translated, it gives CSATSSGTGNEQFF.

This clonotype has a count of ten or more. The chain links TRBV4-3 to TRBJ2-3, with D tentatively TRBD2 (6 bases). Germline CDR1 and CDR2: LGHNA and YSLEER. CDR3 length equals 16 residues. Trimming removed 1 base at V and 2 bases at J, with 13 bases between. The DNA of the CDR3 is TGCGCCAGCAGCCAAGGTCGACTAGACGACACAGATACGCAGTATTTT. Amino acid sequence: CASSQGRLDDTDTQYF.

Comments on this clonotype: A much bigger clone sits one base away, suggesting this may be a read error. This chain joins TRBV7-2 and TRBJ2-3, with D uncertain. V was pared by 5 bases and J by 3 bases, with 18 bases between. CDR1 SGHTA and CDR2 FQGNSA come from the germline V gene. The CDR3 runs 16 residues. The CDR3 loop reads CASSPGPVQTTDTQYF. CDR3 nucleotides: TGTGCCAGCAGCCCAGGTCCGGTACAGACTACAGATACGCAGTATTTT. Looking up the rest from reference TRBV7-2 and TRBJ2-3 gives the full variable domain: GAGVSQSPSNKVTEKGKDVELRCDPISGHTALYWYRQSLGQGLEFLIYFQGNSAPDKSGLPSDRFSAERTGGSVSTLTIQRTQQEDSAVYLCASSPGPVQTTDTQYFGPGTRLTVL.

Many counts were recorded for this clonotype. The chain is built from TRBV30 and TRBJ2-5; a weak D match, TRBD2 (5 bases). The CDR3 is 14 residues long. The germline V and J ends were trimmed by 3 bases and 5 bases, with 16 bases remaining between them. Germline V gene sequence: CDR1 GTSNPN, CDR2 SVGIG (reference sequence). CDR3 protein: CAWSRGVALETQYF. CDR3 coding DNA: TGTGCCTGGAGCCGGGGAGTAGCTTTGGAGACCCAGTACTTC.

This clonotype has a count of ten or more. J is TRBJ2-1 and V is TRBV7-2; the D is unclear. CDR1 and CDR2 from the germline V gene are SGHTA and FQGNSA. The CDR3 loop spans 15 amino acids. V was pared by 5 bases and J by 0 bases, with 11 bases between. The CDR3 nucleotides are TGTGCCAGCAGCGAAGAGGCATCCTCCTACAATGAGCAGTTCTTC. This gives the protein CASSEEASSYNEQFF.

This clonotype was counted a few times. J is TRBJ2-7 and V is TRBV27, with 8 bases identical to TRBD2. The CDR3 loop spans 16 amino acids. The trim removed 3 bases at V and 4 bases at J, leaving 11 bases unmatched. Germline V gene lookup returns CDR1 MNHEY and CDR2 SMNVEV (reference sequence). The CDR3 DNA reads as TGTGCCAGCAGTTTTAGGTATGGGACTAGAAGTTACGAGCAGTACTTC. Protein sequence: CASSFRYGTRSYEQYF.

This clonotype was observed many times. The chain couples TRBV11-2 to TRBJ2-3; D is tentatively TRBD1 or TRBD2 (5 bases each). Germline V gene lookup returns CDR1 SGHAT and CDR2 FQNNGV. The V end was cut by 3 bases, the J end by 2 bases, with 15 bases between. The CDR3 length is 16 residues. CDR3 protein: CASSLVSGPLTDTQYF. In DNA, the CDR3 is TGTGCCAGCAGCTTGGTCTCGGGGCCCCTCACAGATACGCAGTATTTT.

This clonotype is medium-sized by share. This chain connects TRBV7-2 to TRBJ2-7; possible D gene TRBD1, 5 bases. The CDR3 covers 15 residues. Germline V gene lookup returns CDR1 SGHTA and CDR2 FQGNSA. The V end lost 1 base, the J end lost 1 base, and 11 bases lay between the germline ends. The CDR3 spells CASSLGQDRSYEQYF. In nucleotides, the CDR3 is TGTGCCAGCAGCTTAGGCCAAGACAGATCCTACGAGCAGTACTTC.

This clonotype was recorded at least ten times. This rearrangement joins TRBV29-1 to TRBJ2-3, with D possibly called TRBD1 or TRBD2 (7 bases each). From germline, CDR1 is SQVTM and CDR2 ANQGSEA. The CDR3 sequence is 13 residues long. Between the trimmed V and J ends, which lost 5 bases and 5 bases, there was a span of 14 bases. The CDR3 nucleotides read TGCAGCGTTTCGGGCAGGGGGGGAGATACGCAGTATTTT. It translates to CSVSGRGGDTQYF.

This clonotype has ten or more counts. The V and J genes are TRBV6-2 or TRBV6-3 and TRBJ2-1; TRBD1 aligns across 11 bases. The CDR3 totals 15 residues. V lost 2 bases and J lost 6; bases outside the gene matches: 3. Germline V CDR1 and CDR2: MNHEY, SVGEGT. The CDR3 bases are TGTGCCAGCAGTTACGGTGGGACAGGGGGCAATGAGCAGTTCTTC. Its protein is CASSYGGTGGNEQFF.

This clonotype was found many times. The V and J genes are TRBV7-6 and TRBJ2-1; 9 nucleotides match TRBD2. The CDR3 sequence is 14 residues long. In germline, CDR1 is SGHVS, CDR2 FNYEAQ. The J segment lost 7 bases and the V segment lost 1 base, leaving 2 bases of the junction unmatched. CDR3 coding DNA: TGTGCCAGCAGCTTAGATAGCGGGGGTAATGAGCAGTTCTTC. Its protein is CASSLDSGGNEQFF.

About this clonotype itself: A much larger clone differs by one base, so this may be a read error. Given the absence of the conserved phenylalanine or tryptophan at the CDR3 end, a read error is likely. V and J are TRBV5-1 and TRBJ2-1, with 10 bases identical to TRBD1. The CDR3 is 15 residues long. V trimming: 0 bases; J trimming: 7 bases; junction bases outside the gene matches: 4. Looked up from germline, CDR1 is SGHRS and CDR2 is YFSETQ. CDR3 in amino acids: CASSLGQGAQNEQFL. DNA for the CDR3: TGCGCCAGCAGCTTGGGACAGGGGGCGCAGAATGAGCAGTTCTTA.

This clonotype was detected ten times or more. The chain employs TRBV7-2 and TRBJ1-3; 9 bases align to TRBD1. Germline V gene lookup returns CDR1 SGHTA and CDR2 FQGNSA. The V and J ends lost 5 bases and 4 bases, in that order; junction bases with no gene match: 9. The length of the CDR3 is 16 residues. The CDR3 DNA reads as TGTGCCAGCAGCCCACGACAGGGGGAAGGGGGAAACACCATATATTTT. This codes for CASSPRQGEGGNTIYF.

This clonotype was counted ten times or more. This chain uses TRBV20-1 with TRBJ2-6; D is tentatively TRBD1 or TRBD2 (5 bases each). The length of the CDR3 is 16 residues. With 3 bases removed from V and 0 bases from J, the gap between germline ends came to 12 bases. The germline gives CDR1 DFQATT, CDR2 SNEGSKA (reference sequence). The CDR3 DNA sequence: TGCAGTGCTAGGGGCAGGGAGAGCTCTGGGGCCAACGTCCTGACTTTC. This codes for CSARGRESSGANVLTF.

Ten or more counts support this clonotype. J is TRBJ1-6 and V is TRBV5-1; maybe TRBD1 (6 bases). The CDR3 sequence is 13 residues long. Per germline, CDR1 SGHRS and CDR2 YFSETQ. V shed 9 bases and J shed 4 bases, with 11 bases lying between them. The DNA for the CDR3 is TGCGCCACCCGGACAGATTATAATTCACCCCTCCACTTT. It is translated as CATRTDYNSPLHF.

This clonotype was seen many times. V usage is TRBV6-2 or TRBV6-3 and J usage is TRBJ2-7; D is unclear. This CDR3 region has 15 residues. The V gene lost 2 bases and the J gene lost 0 bases, with 11 bases spanning the gap. CDR1 and CDR2 (germline): MNHEY, SVGEGT. CDR3 in amino acids: CASSYPGPDSYEQYF. The CDR3 DNA reads TGTGCCAGCAGTTACCCGGGCCCCGACTCCTACGAGCAGTACTTC.

This clonotype has ten or more counts. V is TRBV20-1 and J is TRBJ1-1, with a possible D match to TRBD1 (6 bases). V shed 1 base and J shed 4 bases, with 13 bases lying between them. The germline V gene has CDR1 DFQATT and CDR2 SNEGSKA (reference sequence). The CDR3 contains 14 residues. The CDR3 protein is CSARVRRGSTEAFF. In DNA form, the CDR3 reads TGCAGTGCTAGAGTTAGGAGGGGGAGCACTGAAGCTTTCTTT.

The chain has TRBV3-1 and TRBJ2-1; D is unclear. V was trimmed by 4 bases and J by 2 bases, leaving 12 bases between them. The CDR3 loop spans 15 amino acids. Looked up from germline, CDR1 is LGHDT and CDR2 is YNNKEL (reference sequence). As DNA, the CDR3 is TGTGCCAGCAGCCCGTCTGGGGTCGCCTACAATGAGCAGTTCTTC. Amino acids: CASSPSGVAYNEQFF.

The sample holds many counts of this clonotype. The J gene is TRBJ1-5, the V gene TRBV5-5; 8 bases are a match to TRBD1. The CDR3 sequence is 16 residues long. V was clipped by 0 bases and J by 4 bases; unmatched bases: 6. The germline CDR1 and CDR2 sequences are SGHKS and YYEKEE (reference sequence). CDR3 loop: CASSLAGTGVNQPQHF. CDR3 sequence (DNA): TGTGCCAGCAGCTTGGCCGGGACAGGAGTGAATCAGCCCCAGCATTTT.

The genes are TRBV21-1 and TRBJ2-5; the listed D gene, TRBD1, was not tested against the DNA. TRBV21-1 is reported as a pseudogene. This CDR3 contains 15 residues. CDR3 loop: CASSSLLGGRETQYF. The CDR3 nucleotides read TGTGCCAGCAGCAGCCTGCTGGGGGGGCGGGAGACCCAGTACTTC.

The CDR3 nucleotides are TGTGCCAGCAGTCTGGTCCGGGGGCGAACCATCTACGAGCAGTACTTC. This encodes CASSLVRGRTIYEQYF. The chain has TRBV6-1 and TRBJ2-7; the D gene could be TRBD1 or TRBD2 (6 bases each). The CDR3 extends over 16 amino acids. With 5 bases removed from V and 3 bases from J, the gap between germline ends came to 20 bases. Germline assignment: CDR1 MNHNS and CDR2 SASEGT.

This clonotype showed up many times. The J gene is TRBJ2-2, the V gene TRBV5-1; tentative D call: TRBD2 (6 bases). The V end lost 0 bases, the J end lost 3 bases, and 15 bases lay between the germline ends. Looked up from germline, CDR1 is SGHRS and CDR2 is YFSETQ. CDR3 length equals 17 residues. The CDR3 spells CASSLAFAGWDTGELFF. The CDR3 DNA reads as TGCGCCAGCAGCTTGGCTTTCGCGGGATGGGACACCGGGGAGCTGTTTTTT. Together with reference TRBV5-1 and TRBJ2-2, the CDR3 gives the full variable domain: KAGVTQTPRYLIKTRGQQVTLSCSPISGHRSVSWYQQTPGQGLQFLFEYFSETQRNKGNFPGRFSGRQFSNSRSEMNVSTLELGDSALYLCASSLAFAGWDTGELFFGEGSRLTVL.

This clonotype came up many times. This rearrangement joins TRBV18 to TRBJ2-5, with a weak D call TRBD2 (5 bases). Germline CDR1 is KGHSH and CDR2 is LQKENI. V was shortened by 1 base and J by 2 bases, with 8 bases between the two germline ends. The CDR3 loop spans 14 amino acids. In DNA, the CDR3 is TGTGCCAGCTCACCACGTACGGGACAAGAGACCCAGTACTTC. Residues: CASSPRTGQETQYF.

About this clonotype itself: This may stem from a read error, because a much larger clone lies one nucleotide away. V and J are TRBV20-1 and TRBJ2-1, with 10 bases aligning to TRBD2. V trimming: 3 bases; J trimming: 10 bases; junction bases outside the gene matches: 15. The germline CDR1 and CDR2 sequences are DFQATT and SNEGSKA (reference sequence). CDR3 length equals 16 residues. CDR3 in DNA: TGCAGTGCTAGGGGGACTAGCGTGAGGGCACCGCCCGAGCAGTTCTTC. Its protein is CSARGTSVRAPPEQFF.

This clonotype was picked up many times. The chain has TRBV11-1 and TRBJ2-3; 9 nucleotides align to TRBD2. The CDR3 loop spans 21 amino acids. J was trimmed by 7 bases and V by 6 bases; bases with no gene match: 29. In germline, CDR1 is SGHAT, CDR2 FQDESV (reference sequence). The DNA of the CDR3 is TGTGCCAGCAGTTTTGGACCCCGGTGGGGCCAGAAGATTAGCGGGAGTTATACGCAGTATTTT. This sequence encodes CASSFGPRWGQKISGSYTQYF.

This clonotype was found many times. The chain links TRBV25-1 to TRBJ2-7; TRBD1 aligns across 9 bases. This CDR3 contains 12 residues. The J segment lost 6 bases and the V segment lost 5 bases, leaving 2 bases of the junction unmatched. Germline CDR1 and CDR2: MGHDK and SYGVNS. The CDR3 nucleotides read TGTGCCAGCAGTCTGACAGGGGGCGAGCAGTACTTC. Translated, it gives CASSLTGGEQYF.

This clonotype occurred many times. This chain joins TRBV14 and TRBJ2-3; the D gene could be TRBD1 or TRBD2 (5 bases each). Germline assignment: CDR1 SGHDN and CDR2 FVKESK. CDR3 length equals 19 residues. The germline V and J ends were trimmed by 0 bases and 3 bases, with 22 bases remaining between them. The CDR3 DNA follows: TGTGCCAGCAGCCAAGAACCCTACTTTTCCGGGGCACGGACAGATACGCAGTATTTT. Protein sequence: CASSQEPYFSGARTDTQYF.

Many counts were recorded for this clonotype. This chain links TRBV6-4 with TRBJ2-1, with D possibly matching TRBD1 (6 bases). The CDR3 is made up of 13 amino acids. Germline CDR1 MRHNA, CDR2 SNTAGT. The V and J ends lost 2 bases and 12 bases respectively, with 14 bases between them. This CDR3 reads CASSDQIGQSQFF. Written as DNA, the CDR3 is TGTGCCAGCAGTGACCAAATCGGACAGTCGCAGTTCTTC.